A single sample gave rise to the 23 T cell receptor beta chains below, sequenced in a study of blood T cell repertoires in COVID-19. Here immunoSEQ multiplex PCR was the method, and the copy in TCRdb shows in-frame clones only, minus some. The sample records 400,000 to 450,000 clones, roughly 89% being singletons. Sequenced: peripheral blood. These receptors originate from a woman aged 25 to 39 with active or convalescent COVID-19.

This clone has a handful of counts. V and J are TRBV19 and TRBJ2-5; a weak D match, TRBD2 (6 bases). Trimming cost V 4 bases and J 2 bases, with 14 bases left between them. Germline V CDR1 and CDR2: LNHDA, SQIVND (reference sequence). CDR3 size: 15 residues. The CDR3 is CASSRGRTVQETQYF. CDR3 nucleotides: TGTGCCAGTAGTAGAGGGAGGACCGTACAAGAGACCCAGTACTTC.

The chain is built from TRBV5-5 and TRBJ2-2, with TRBD1 matching 7 bases. The CDR3 is 16 residues long. Germline CDR1 SGHKS, CDR2 YYEKEE (reference sequence). Trimming cost V 4 bases and J 5 bases; bases outside gene matches: 11. The DNA for the CDR3 is TGTGCCAGCAGCCCCCGACAGGGCTTGACGACCGGGGAGCTGTTTTTT. Translating it yields CASSPRQGLTTGELFF.

The genes are TRBV29-1 and TRBJ1-1, with 7 nucleotides matching TRBD1. V was pared by 7 bases and J by 1 base, with 15 bases of the junction left unmatched. This CDR3 has 16 residues. The V gene's germline CDR1 is SQVTM and CDR2 ANQGSEA. CDR3 protein: CSAWTGLVTENTEAFF. The CDR3, as DNA: TGCAGCGCTTGGACAGGACTTGTGACTGAGAACACTGAAGCTTTCTTT.

In its sample, this clone was seen once. This rearrangement joins TRBV3-1 (or the pseudogene TRBV3-2) to TRBJ1-1, with 7 bases aligning to TRBD1. The CDR3 totals 13 residues. Trimming removed 5 bases from V and 5 bases from J; junction bases left unmatched: 5. The germline CDR1 and CDR2 sequences are LGHDT and YNNKEL (reference sequence). As DNA, the CDR3 is TGTGCCAGCAGCTCTCCGACAGGGACTGAAGCTTTCTTT. This gives the protein CASSSPTGTEAFF.

The chain couples TRBV5-6 to TRBJ1-1, with TRBD1 as a possible D gene (6 bases). Trimming stripped 9 bases from V and 0 bases from J, with 18 bases between. The CDR3 has 15 residues. The germline CDR1 and CDR2 sequences are SGHDT and YYEEEE. The chain's CDR3 is CATGGSRDMNTEAFF. The CDR3 DNA reads as TGTGCCACGGGGGGAAGCAGGGACATGAACACTGAAGCTTTCTTT.

This rearrangement joins TRBV12-3 or TRBV12-4 to TRBJ1-2; D gene ambiguous. The germline V and J ends were trimmed by 3 bases and 7 bases, with 12 bases remaining between them. This CDR3 has 13 residues. CDR3 protein: CASSLVLSSGYTF. In DNA form, the CDR3 reads TGTGCCAGCAGTTTGGTCCTTAGCAGTGGCTACACCTTC.

This chain connects TRBV5-1 to TRBJ2-7; 8 bases are shared with TRBD2. The V gene end was trimmed by 4 bases and the J gene end by 1 base; junction bases not matched to a gene: 1. Germline assignment: CDR1 SGHRS and CDR2 YFSETQ. The CDR3 extends over 13 amino acids. CDR3 region: CASSSGSSYEQYF. The CDR3 DNA reads as TGCGCCAGCAGCAGCGGGAGTTCCTACGAGCAGTACTTC.

The chain is built from TRBV6-5 and TRBJ1-1, with TRBD1 identical over 9 bases. The CDR3 is made up of 14 amino acids. Germline V gives CDR1 MNHEY, CDR2 SVGAGI. The V gene end was trimmed by 2 bases and the J gene end by 9 bases; junction bases not matched to a gene: 7. CDR3 DNA: TGTGCCAGCAGTTACGTAGAGGGACAGGGTAAAGCTTTCTTT. Its translation: CASSYVEGQGKAFF.

The V call is TRBV2, the J call TRBJ1-2; 8 nucleotides align to TRBD1. Trimming removed 6 bases from V and 4 bases from J; junction bases left unmatched: 7. The germline V gene encodes CDR1 SNHLY and CDR2 FYNNEI. The CDR3 runs to 14 residues. The CDR3: CASRGQGRSYGYTF. CDR3 nucleotide sequence: TGTGCCAGCAGAGGACAGGGCCGCAGCTATGGCTACACCTTC.

This clone was observed a single time. This CDR3 is also generated by other DNA sequences in the sample. The chain employs TRBV12-3 or TRBV12-4 and TRBJ1-1; D gene ambiguous. This CDR3 is 13 amino acids long. V was cut by 3 bases and J by 4 bases, with 9 bases left in between. The CDR3 sequence: CASSLRVSTEAFF. The CDR3 region has the DNA TGTGCCAGCAGTTTGAGGGTTAGCACTGAAGCTTTCTTT.

This rearrangement joins TRBV7-9 to TRBJ1-2; TRBD1 matches 7 bases. V gave up 0 bases and J gave up 4 bases; unmatched junction bases: 11. This CDR3 has 17 amino acids. Germline-derived CDR1 and CDR2 are SEHNR and FQNEAQ (reference sequence). Written as DNA, the CDR3 is TGTGCCAGCAGCTTAGCGTTTACAGGGGTGGAACCCTATGGCTACACCTTC. It yields the protein CASSLAFTGVEPYGYTF.

The genes are TRBV4-1 and TRBJ2-7; TRBD1 matches at 9 bases. The CDR3 is 15 residues long. Germline trimming cut 4 bases from V and 2 bases from J; bases unmatched to any gene: 6. Looked up from germline, CDR1 is MGHRA and CDR2 is YSYEKL. CDR3 nucleotide sequence: TGCGCCAGCAGCCGGACGGGACAGGGACCCTACGAGCAGTACTTC. It is translated as CASSRTGQGPYEQYF.

This chain links TRBV3-1 (or the pseudogene TRBV3-2) with TRBJ2-7; a possible D gene is TRBD1 (5 bases). V lost 0 bases to trimming and J lost 2 bases, with 5 bases between them. Looked up from germline, CDR1 is LGHDT and CDR2 is YNNKEL (reference sequence). The CDR3 runs 13 residues. This chain's CDR3 is CASSQEGAYEQYF. CDR3 DNA: TGTGCCAGCAGCCAAGAAGGGGCCTACGAGCAGTACTTC.

The chain recombines TRBV3-1 (or the pseudogene TRBV3-2) with TRBJ2-3; no firm D call. The V gene's germline CDR1 is LGHDT and CDR2 YNNKEL (reference sequence). This CDR3 region has 13 residues. V was cut by 4 bases and J by 5 bases, with 10 bases left in between. The CDR3 reads CASSPGEGDTQYF. The DNA of the CDR3 is TGTGCCAGCAGCCCCGGAGAAGGAGATACGCAGTATTTT.

This chain connects TRBV11-2 to TRBJ2-7; a possible D gene is TRBD2 (5 bases). Trimming stripped 5 bases from V and 6 bases from J, with 17 bases between. The CDR3 length is 14 residues. The germline gives CDR1 SGHAT, CDR2 FQNNGV. The CDR3 spells CASSQTSSPAEQYF. In DNA, the CDR3 is TGTGCCAGCAGCCAAACGTCTAGCCCTGCCGAGCAGTACTTC.

This chain links TRBV4-1 with TRBJ1-5, with a tentative D call TRBD1 (6 bases). Trimming took 1 base from V and 7 from J, leaving 11 bases between them. CDR1 and CDR2 (germline): MGHRA, YSYEKL. The CDR3 is 14 residues long. In DNA, the CDR3 is TGCGCCAGCAGCCAAGCCTCGGGGGGCCAGCCCCAGCATTTT. It encodes CASSQASGGQPQHF.

The chain joins TRBV10-3 to TRBJ1-1, with 7 bases matching TRBD1. Germline loops: CDR1 ENHRY, CDR2 SYGVKD. V shed 10 bases, J shed 4 bases, and the junction held 6 bases outside the gene matches. The CDR3 is 12 amino acids. This chain's CDR3 is CATAQGGTEAFF. The CDR3 bases are TGTGCCACCGCCCAGGGGGGCACTGAAGCTTTCTTT.

This clone occurred once. This chain joins TRBV5-1 and TRBJ1-5; 8 bases match TRBD1. The CDR3 runs 15 residues. With 0 bases clipped from V and 7 bases from J, the junction kept 6 bases outside the gene matches. CDR1 and CDR2 from the germline V gene are SGHRS and YFSETQ. The CDR3 coding sequence is TGCGCCAGCAGCTTGGCCGGACAGGGCGGACAGCCCCAGCATTTT. This sequence encodes CASSLAGQGGQPQHF.

This chain links TRBV19 with TRBJ1-2; 9 bases agree with TRBD1. CDR3 size: 14 residues. Per germline, CDR1 LNHDA and CDR2 SQIVND (reference sequence). V was pared by 6 bases and J by 0 bases, with 2 bases of the junction left unmatched. CDR3 coding DNA: TGTGCCAGTAGACAGGGGGCGACTAACTATGGCTACACCTTC. It translates to CASRQGATNYGYTF.

J is TRBJ2-3 and V is TRBV7-9, with 8 bases identical to TRBD1. Germline trimming cut 2 bases from V and 8 bases from J; bases unmatched to any gene: 12. The CDR3 sequence is 16 residues long. Germline-derived CDR1 and CDR2 are SEHNR and FQNEAQ (reference sequence). The CDR3 DNA is TGTGCCAGCAGCTTAAACGGGGGACAGGTTCCCCCTACGCAGTATTTT. This translates into CASSLNGGQVPPTQYF.

Written as DNA, the CDR3 is TGTGCCAGCAGCCTACTAGCGGGAGTTGAAGATGAGCAGTTCTTC. Translation: CASSLLAGVEDEQFF. The chain joins TRBV7-6 to TRBJ2-1; TRBD2 matches 11 bases. The J segment lost 8 bases and the V segment lost 5 bases, leaving 8 bases of the junction unmatched. The CDR3 extends over 15 amino acids. Germline-derived CDR1 and CDR2 are SGHVS and FNYEAQ.

This clone appeared a few times. V usage is TRBV19 and J usage is TRBJ2-7; D might be TRBD2 (5 bases). Germline V gene lookup returns CDR1 LNHDA and CDR2 SQIVND (reference sequence). Trimming cost V 4 bases and J 4 bases, with 17 bases left between them. The CDR3 length is 15 residues. CDR3 sequence reads: CASSRGADPEYEQYF. DNA for the CDR3: TGTGCCAGTAGTAGGGGAGCCGATCCTGAATACGAGCAGTACTTC.

The V and J genes are TRBV5-4 and TRBJ1-1; no reliable D call. V lost 0 bases to trimming and J lost 7 bases, with 10 bases between them. Germline CDR1 is SGHNT and CDR2 is YYREEE (reference sequence). CDR3 length: 13 amino acids. The CDR3 DNA reads TGTGCCAGCAGCTTGGAGGAGGGAAATGAAGCTTTCTTT. Its translation is CASSLEEGNEAFF.